The T cell receptor (beta chain) described here comes from a study of cytomegalovirus exposure and HLA in healthy donors. Produced via immunoSEQ multiplex PCR; TCRdb's table is partial and in-frame only. The sample has about 150,000 clones, more than 70% seen once. Worth noting for this clone: Its antigen remains unidentified.

Broader study findings: Among TCR sequences, most were rare, though some public TCRs appeared in many donors. Cytomegalovirus status, reportedly, was diagnosed with high specificity and sensitivity by the classifier. A list of approximately 160 TCR beta chains associated with cytomegalovirus was given.

CDR1 MNHEY and CDR2 SMNVEV come from the germline V gene (reference sequence). CDR3 size: 21 residues. Trimming removed 2 bases from V and 0 bases from J, with 28 bases in between. The genes are TRBV27 and TRBJ1-1; D is unclear. The sample consisted of PBMCs. The clonotype comes from a human donor in good health. The DNA for the CDR3 is TGTGCCAGCAGTTTAGCCTCCAGAGGTCTAGCCGTCGGGAACATGAACACTGAAGCTTTCTTT. Translating gives CASSLASRGLAVGNMNTEAFF.